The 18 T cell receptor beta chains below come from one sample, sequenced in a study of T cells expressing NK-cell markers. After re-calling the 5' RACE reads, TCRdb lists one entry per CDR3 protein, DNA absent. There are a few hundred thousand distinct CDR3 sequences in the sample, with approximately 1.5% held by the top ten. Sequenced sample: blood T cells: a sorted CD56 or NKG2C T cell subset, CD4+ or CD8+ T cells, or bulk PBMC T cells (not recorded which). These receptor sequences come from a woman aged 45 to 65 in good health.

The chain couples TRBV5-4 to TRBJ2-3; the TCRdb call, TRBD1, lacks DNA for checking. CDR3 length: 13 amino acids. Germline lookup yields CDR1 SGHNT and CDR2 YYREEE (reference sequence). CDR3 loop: CATGQVVTDTQYF.

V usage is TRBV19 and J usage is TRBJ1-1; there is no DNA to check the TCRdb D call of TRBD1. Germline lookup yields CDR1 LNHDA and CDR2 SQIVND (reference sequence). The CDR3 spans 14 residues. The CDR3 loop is CASRRDGVLAEAFF.

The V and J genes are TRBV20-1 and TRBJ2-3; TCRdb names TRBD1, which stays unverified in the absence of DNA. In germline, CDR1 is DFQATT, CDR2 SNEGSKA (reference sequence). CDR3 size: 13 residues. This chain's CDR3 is CSASRGSTDTQYF.

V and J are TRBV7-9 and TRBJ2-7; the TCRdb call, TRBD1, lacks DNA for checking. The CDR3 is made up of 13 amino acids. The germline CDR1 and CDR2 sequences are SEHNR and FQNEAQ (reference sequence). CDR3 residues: CASSKQGSYEQYF.

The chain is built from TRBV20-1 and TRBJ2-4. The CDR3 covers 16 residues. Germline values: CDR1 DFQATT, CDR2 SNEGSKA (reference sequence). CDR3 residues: CSARDIPNAAKNIQYF.

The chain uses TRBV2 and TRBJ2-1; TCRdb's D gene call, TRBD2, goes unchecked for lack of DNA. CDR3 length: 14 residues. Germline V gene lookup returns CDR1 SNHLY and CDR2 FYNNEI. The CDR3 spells CASSTLPGDNEQFF.

The CDR3: CASSFLTSNEQFF. V and J are TRBV11-3 and TRBJ2-1. The CDR3 is made up of 13 amino acids. CDR1 and CDR2 from the germline V gene are SGHNT and YENEEA.

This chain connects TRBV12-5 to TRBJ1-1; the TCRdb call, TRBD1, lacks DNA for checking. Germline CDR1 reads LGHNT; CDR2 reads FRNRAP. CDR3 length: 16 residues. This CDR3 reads CASVRRGTKVNTEAFF.

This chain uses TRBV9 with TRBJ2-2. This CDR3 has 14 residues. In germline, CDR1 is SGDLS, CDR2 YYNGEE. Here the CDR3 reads CASSVANGPGELFF.

The CDR3 is CAWSLKGTGAGEAFF. The V and J genes are TRBV30 and TRBJ1-1; the D call of TRBD1 rests on TCRdb alone, since no DNA is present to check it. The CDR3 extends over 15 amino acids. The germline V gene encodes CDR1 GTSNPN and CDR2 SVGIG (reference sequence). The whole variable domain, remainder taken from reference TRBV30 and TRBJ1-1, is SQTIHQWPATLVQPVGSPLSLECTVEGTSNPNLYWYRQAAGRGLQLLFYSVGIGQISSEVPQNLSASRPQDRQFILSSKKLLLSDSGFYLCAWSLKGTGAGEAFFGQGTRLTVV.

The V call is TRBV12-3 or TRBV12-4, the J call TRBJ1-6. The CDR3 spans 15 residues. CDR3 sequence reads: CASSSLGPEGSPLHF.

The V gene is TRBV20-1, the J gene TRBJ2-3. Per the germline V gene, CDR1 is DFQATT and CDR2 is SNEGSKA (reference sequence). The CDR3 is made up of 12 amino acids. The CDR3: CSARDQGDTQYF.

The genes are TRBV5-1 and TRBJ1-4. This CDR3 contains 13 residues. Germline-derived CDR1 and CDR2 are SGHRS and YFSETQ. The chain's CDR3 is CASRFGSGEKLFF.

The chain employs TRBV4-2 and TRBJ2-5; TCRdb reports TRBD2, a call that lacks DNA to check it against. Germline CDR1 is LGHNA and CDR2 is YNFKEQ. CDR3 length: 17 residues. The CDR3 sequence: CASSQGQSGRATETQYF.

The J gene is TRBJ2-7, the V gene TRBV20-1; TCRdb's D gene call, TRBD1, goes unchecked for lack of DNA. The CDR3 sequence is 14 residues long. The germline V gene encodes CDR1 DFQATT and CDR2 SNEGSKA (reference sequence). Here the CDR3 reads CSARGTGNTYEQYF.

The chain's CDR3 is CASRSSGGGPDTQYF. The V call is TRBV7-8, the J call TRBJ2-3; absent DNA, TCRdb's TRBD1 call cannot be checked. The germline CDR1 and CDR2 sequences are SGHVS and FQNEAQ. The CDR3 extends over 15 amino acids.

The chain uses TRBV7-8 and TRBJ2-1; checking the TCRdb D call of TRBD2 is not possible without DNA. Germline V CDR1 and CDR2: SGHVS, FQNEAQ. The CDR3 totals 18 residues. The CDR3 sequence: CASRLRTSGRLLFSEQFF. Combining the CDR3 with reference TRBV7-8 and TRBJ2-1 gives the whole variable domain GAGVSQSPRYKVAKRGQDVALRCDPISGHVSLFWYQQALGQGPEFLTYFQNEAQLDKSGLPSDRFFAERPEGSVSTLKIQRTQQEDSAVYLCASRLRTSGRLLFSEQFFGPGTRLTVL.

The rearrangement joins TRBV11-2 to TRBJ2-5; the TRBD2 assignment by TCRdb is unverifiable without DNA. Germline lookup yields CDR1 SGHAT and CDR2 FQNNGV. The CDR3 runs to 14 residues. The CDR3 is CASSYGEWRETQYF.